This TCR beta chain stems from a study of CD8 T cells in ankylosing spondylitis. General study points: Characteristic of ankylosing spondylitis blood, it appeared, was a TCR beta motif comprising several highly homologous variants. The clones that were linked to disease were reported to be significantly enriched in matched synovial fluid samples from ankylosing spondylitis patients. Some motif variants were previously reported in reactive arthritis synovial fluid and blood. Peripheral blood samples showed relatively rare disease-linked clones, and these clones were CD8+.

A remark on this clonotype: As yet, its antigen is unknown.

The authors made TCR beta libraries by quantitative 5'-RACE with molecular barcodes. MiXCR, applied by TCRdb to the 5' RACE reads, yields one record per CDR3 protein. The sample holds 500,000 to 650,000 distinct CDR3 sequences, about 5.7% seen once. V dropped 5 bases and J dropped 7; count of bases not matched to a gene: 14. The CDR3 loop spans 17 amino acids. Germline V lookup: CDR1 SGHVS, CDR2 FNYEAQ. The source material was blood, either unsorted or a sorted T cell fraction (not recorded which). The receptor was derived from a male donor with ankylosing spondylitis. The V gene is TRBV7-6, the J gene TRBJ2-1; 10 nucleotides line up with TRBD2. The CDR3 DNA reads TGTGCCAGCAGCCCCGCAGCGGGAGGGCAGAGGGGTAATGAGCAGTTCTTC. Translated, it gives CASSPAAGGQRGNEQFF.